These 22 T cell receptor beta chains share one sample of origin, sequenced in a study of shared clonotypes between healthy human individuals. This table comes from immunoSEQ multiplex PCR, and its TCRdb copy is limited to in-frame clones, with some not included. Of about 500,000 clones in the sample, more than 70% are singletons; the top ten hold 12%. The sequenced material came from PBMCs. The source of these receptors is a woman between 35 and 50 years old in good health. Some clones in this sample may be carry-over from other donors' samples.

The chain is built from TRBV27 and TRBJ1-2; the D is unclear. Trimming removed 6 bases at V and 8 bases at J, with 22 bases between. The V gene's germline CDR1 is MNHEY and CDR2 SMNVEV (reference sequence). This CDR3 has 15 amino acids. CDR3 bases: TGTGCCAGCAGGAGCTCGGAGCCACCCGTGAGGGGCTACACCTTC. Translation: CASRSSEPPVRGYTF.

V and J are TRBV4-1 and TRBJ2-7, with 8 bases aligning to TRBD1. The germline V gene has CDR1 MGHRA and CDR2 YSYEKL. J was trimmed by 5 bases and V by 8 bases; bases with no gene match: 11. The CDR3 has 14 residues. CDR3 in amino acids: CASGVGQGSNEQYF. The CDR3, as DNA: TGCGCCAGCGGGGTTGGACAGGGTAGCAACGAGCAGTACTTC.

This chain uses TRBV4-2 with TRBJ1-4; 10 nucleotides align to TRBD1. Per the germline V gene, CDR1 is LGHNA and CDR2 is YNFKEQ. The CDR3 has 16 amino acids. Trimming at V came to 0 bases and at J to 7 bases, leaving 5 bases not matched to a gene. The chain's CDR3 is CASSQESGTGVEKLFF. The CDR3 DNA is TGTGCCAGCAGCCAAGAATCCGGGACAGGGGTTGAAAAACTGTTTTTT.

About this clone itself: A read error is likely here: a far larger clone is one base away. V gene TRBV6-6 combines with J gene TRBJ2-7, with D perhaps TRBD2 (5 bases). Germline V gene lookup returns CDR1 MNHNY and CDR2 SVGAGI (reference sequence). CDR3 length: 11 amino acids. The CDR3 loop reads CASSYPTDLHF. In nucleotides, the CDR3 is TGTGCCAGCAGTTACCCGACGGACTTGCACTTC.

CDR3 coding DNA: TGTGCCAGCAGTTACTCGAGACAGGGCAATTCACCCCTCCACTTT. It translates to CASSYSRQGNSPLHF. The chain joins TRBV6-5 to TRBJ1-6; 7 bases are shared with TRBD1. The CDR3 sequence is 15 residues long. Trimming took 0 bases from V and 7 from J; bases not matched to a gene: 3. Germline V CDR1 and CDR2: MNHEY, SVGAGI.

The V call is TRBV30, the J call TRBJ2-2; TRBD2 is a possible D gene (6 bases). The CDR3 loop spans 13 amino acids. Trimming left V 2 bases short and J 4 bases short, with 8 bases between. Germline V gene data show CDR1 as GTSNPN and CDR2 as SVGIG (reference sequence). CDR3 in amino acids: CAWSLTSTGELFF. As DNA, the CDR3 is TGTGCCTGGAGTCTGACTAGCACCGGGGAGCTGTTTTTT.

Remarks on this clone: This sample also contains other DNA sequences that code for the same CDR3. This rearrangement joins TRBV15 to TRBJ2-7; D unclear. The germline gives CDR1 LNHNV, CDR2 YYDKDF (reference sequence). V lost 0 bases and J lost 3, with 6 bases in between. The length of the CDR3 is 13 residues. The CDR3 DNA is TGTGCCACCAGCAGAGATAAGGGCTACGAGCAGTACTTC. The encoded protein is CATSRDKGYEQYF.

DNA of the CDR3: TGTGCCAGCAGCGGGCAGGGGGAGACCCAGTACTTC. Encoded protein: CASSGQGETQYF. The rearrangement links TRBV5-4 to TRBJ2-5; tentative D call: TRBD1 (6 bases). In germline, CDR1 is SGHNT, CDR2 YYREEE (reference sequence). Trimming took off 4 bases at V and 5 bases at J, with 9 bases between the two ends. The CDR3 runs 12 residues.

In regard to this clone: The likely explanation is a read error, given a far larger clone one base away. The chain has TRBV12-2 and TRBJ2-1. TRBV12-2 is marked as a pseudogene. The CDR3 has 15 residues. The CDR3, as DNA: TGTGCGAGCAGCCCCTTCGAAGGCCCCTACAATGAGCAGTTCTTC. Its protein is CASSPFEGPYNEQFF.

Many counts were recorded for this clone. The chain employs TRBV4-1 and TRBJ1-2; no reliable D call. CDR1 is MGHRA, CDR2 YSYEKL, per germline. This CDR3 is 13 amino acids long. V lost 1 base, J lost 5 bases, and 8 bases lay in between. This CDR3 is CASSQVGVYGYTF. Written as DNA, the CDR3 is TGCGCCAGCAGCCAAGTAGGAGTTTATGGCTACACCTTC.

The rearrangement uses TRBV5-1 and TRBJ2-3; D gene unclear. The germline CDR1 and CDR2 sequences are SGHRS and YFSETQ. V shed 0 bases and J shed 4 bases, with 3 bases lying between them. The CDR3 loop spans 12 amino acids. CDR3 in amino acids: CASSLDADTQYF. The DNA of the CDR3 is TGCGCCAGCAGCTTGGACGCAGATACGCAGTATTTT. Combining the CDR3 with reference TRBV5-1 and TRBJ2-3 gives the whole variable domain KAGVTQTPRYLIKTRGQQVTLSCSPISGHRSVSWYQQTPGQGLQFLFEYFSETQRNKGNFPGRFSGRQFSNSRSEMNVSTLELGDSALYLCASSLDADTQYFGPGTRLTVL.

The chain uses TRBV19 and TRBJ1-2, with D unclear. The V and J ends lost 3 bases and 4 bases respectively, with 9 bases between them. This CDR3 comprises 13 residues. Germline-derived CDR1 and CDR2 are LNHDA and SQIVND (reference sequence). For the CDR3, the DNA is TGTGCCAGTAGTATTGGGCCGAGCTATGGCTACACCTTC. It yields the protein CASSIGPSYGYTF.

This chain links TRBV10-3 with TRBJ1-3, with 7 bases matching TRBD1. This CDR3 region has 15 residues. CDR1 and CDR2 from the germline V gene are ENHRY and SYGVKD. The ends lost 1 base at V and 0 bases at J; junction bases unmatched: 0. The CDR3 DNA sequence: TGTGCCATCAGTGAGTGGGACAGCTCTGGAAACACCATATATTTT. Translating gives CAISEWDSSGNTIYF.

The V call is TRBV11-1, the J call TRBJ2-7, with a possible D match to TRBD1 (6 bases). Trimming left V 0 bases short and J 4 bases short, with 7 bases between. The length of the CDR3 is 13 residues. The germline gives CDR1 SGHAT, CDR2 FQDESV (reference sequence). CDR3 amino acids: CASSLARGYEQYF. The CDR3 nucleotides are TGTGCCAGCAGCTTAGCCAGGGGTTACGAGCAGTACTTC.

A note on this clone: Just one base apart from a much larger clone, this may be a read error. V and J are TRBV30 and TRBJ1-4, with D hard to call. Germline assignment: CDR1 GTSNPN and CDR2 SVGIG (reference sequence). The length of the CDR3 is 12 residues. Here the CDR3 reads CAVRLMGEKLFF. The CDR3 DNA reads as TGTGCTGTGAGGCTTATGGGTGAAAAACTGTTTTTT.

This chain joins TRBV2 and TRBJ2-7; 8 nucleotides agree with TRBD2. V gave up 8 bases and J gave up 5 bases; unmatched junction bases: 14. The CDR3 totals 15 residues. From germline, CDR1 is SNHLY and CDR2 FYNNEI. CDR3 protein: CASLPGTRVGNEQYF. The CDR3 nucleotides read TGTGCCAGCCTTCCCGGGACTAGGGTGGGTAACGAGCAGTACTTC.

V gene TRBV18 combines with J gene TRBJ2-6; 7 bases are a match to TRBD1. Trimming cost V 4 bases and J 0 bases; bases outside gene matches: 6. The V gene's germline CDR1 is KGHSH and CDR2 LQKENI. This CDR3 has 17 residues. CDR3 residues: CASSLEGALSGANVLTF. In nucleotides, the CDR3 is TGTGCCAGCTCACTCGAGGGGGCGCTCTCTGGGGCCAACGTCCTGACTTTC.

J is TRBJ2-5 and V is TRBV14; D uncertain. The DNA end is more similar to TRBJ2-7, so the J call may be wrong. Germline V gives CDR1 SGHDN, CDR2 FVKESK. CDR3 length: 14 residues. CDR3 bases: TGTGCCAGCAGCCAGGATTTCTTCTCCTACGAGCAGTACTTC. This encodes CASSQDFFSYEQYF.

As concerns this clone: Different DNA sequences within this sample yield the same CDR3. This chain joins TRBV7-9 and TRBJ2-2, with TRBD1 matching over 9 bases. The CDR3 runs 15 residues. The V segment lost 5 bases and the J segment 1 base; nucleotides outside the gene matches: 2. CDR1 is SEHNR and CDR2 is FQNEAQ in the germline V gene (reference sequence). As DNA, the CDR3 is TGTGCCAGCAGCACGGACAGGGGGAACACCGGGGAGCTGTTTTTT. Protein sequence: CASSTDRGNTGELFF.

Concerning this clone: This may stem from a read error, because a much larger clone lies one nucleotide away. The sample has other DNA sequences that encode this CDR3 too. V is TRBV18 and J is TRBJ1-2, with 7 bases matching TRBD1. CDR1 KGHSH and CDR2 LQKENI come from the germline V gene. CDR3 size: 16 residues. This CDR3 is CASSPLSRRDSGGYTF. The DNA for the CDR3 is TGTGCCAGCTCGCCACTAAGCCGCCGGGACAGTGGCGGCTACACCTTC.

This clone was counted only a few times. The chain links TRBV5-4 to TRBJ2-1; D gene ambiguous. Germline loops: CDR1 SGHNT, CDR2 YYREEE (reference sequence). Trimming cost V 0 bases and J 7 bases, with 5 bases left between them. This CDR3 comprises 12 residues. For the CDR3, the DNA is TGTGCCAGCAGCTTGGACCAGAATGAGCAGTTCTTC. It codes for CASSLDQNEQFF.

The V and J genes are TRBV5-4 and TRBJ1-2; the match to TRBD1 covers 7 bases. Germline CDR1 SGHNT, CDR2 YYREEE (reference sequence). The CDR3 spans 15 residues. Trimming at V came to 4 bases and at J to 7 bases, leaving 13 bases not matched to a gene. In nucleotides, the CDR3 is TGTGCCAGCAGCGCCGCTATAGGGGGCACCGTTGGCTACACCTTC. This sequence encodes CASSAAIGGTVGYTF.